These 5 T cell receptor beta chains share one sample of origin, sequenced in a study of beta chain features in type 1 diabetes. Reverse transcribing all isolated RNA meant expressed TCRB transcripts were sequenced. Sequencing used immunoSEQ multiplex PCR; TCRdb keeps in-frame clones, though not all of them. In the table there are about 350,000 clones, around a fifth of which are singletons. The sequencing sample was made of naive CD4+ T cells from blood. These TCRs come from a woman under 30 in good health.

Here the CDR3 reads CASSQPSRGRAYNEQFF. Here the CDR3 DNA reads TGCGCCAGCAGCCAACCGTCTCGCGGGAGAGCCTACAATGAGCAGTTCTTC. The V and J genes are TRBV4-1 and TRBJ2-1, with TRBD2 identical over 7 bases. J lost 2 bases, V lost 2 bases, and 9 bases had no gene match. The length of the CDR3 is 17 residues. Germline V CDR1 and CDR2: MGHRA, YSYEKL.

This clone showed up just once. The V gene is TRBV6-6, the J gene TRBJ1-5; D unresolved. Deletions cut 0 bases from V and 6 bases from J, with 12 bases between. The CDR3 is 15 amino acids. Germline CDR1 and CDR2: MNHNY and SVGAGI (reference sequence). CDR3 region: CASSYSGRVGQPQHF. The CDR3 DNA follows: TGTGCCAGCAGTTACTCGGGGAGGGTCGGTCAGCCCCAGCATTTT.

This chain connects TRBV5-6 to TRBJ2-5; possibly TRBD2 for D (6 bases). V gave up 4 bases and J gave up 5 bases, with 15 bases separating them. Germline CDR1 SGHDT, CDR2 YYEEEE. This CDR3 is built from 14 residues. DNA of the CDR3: TGTGCCAGCAGCCTCGGGACTCTTCTCGAGACCCAGTACTTC. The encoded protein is CASSLGTLLETQYF.

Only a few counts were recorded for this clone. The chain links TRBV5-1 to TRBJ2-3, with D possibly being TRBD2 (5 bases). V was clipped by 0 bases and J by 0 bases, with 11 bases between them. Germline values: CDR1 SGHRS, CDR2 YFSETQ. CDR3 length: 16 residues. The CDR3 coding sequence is TGCGCCAGCAGCTTGGCCGTGCGGGCCAGCACAGATACGCAGTATTTT. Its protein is CASSLAVRASTDTQYF.

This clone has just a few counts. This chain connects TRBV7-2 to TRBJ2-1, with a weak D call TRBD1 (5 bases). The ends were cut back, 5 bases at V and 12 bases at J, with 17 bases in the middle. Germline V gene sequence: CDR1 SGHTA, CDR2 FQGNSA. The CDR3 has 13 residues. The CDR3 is CASSPSRITGQFF. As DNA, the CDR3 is TGTGCCAGCAGCCCCAGTAGGATTACAGGGCAGTTCTTC.